The 32 T cell receptor beta chains given below trace back to one sample, sequenced in a study of cytomegalovirus exposure and HLA in healthy donors. Both 60 Vbeta primers and 13 Jbeta primers went into the PCR. TCRdb keeps only in-frame clones here, not all; method: immunoSEQ multiplex PCR. The table has some 130,000 clones, 80% seen once. Input material: PBMCs. The receptors shown here come from a man between 25 and 39 years old in good health and CMV-seronegative.

This clone came up once. The chain links TRBV12-5 to TRBJ2-7; 10 nucleotides align to TRBD2. Germline CDR1 and CDR2: LGHNT and FRNRAP. J gave up 7 bases and V 5 bases, and 11 bases lay outside the gene matches. This CDR3 region has 15 residues. In DNA, the CDR3 is TGTGCTAGTGGTGTCGGGACTAGCGCGAGGAGGGAGCAGTACTTC. Its protein product is CASGVGTSARREQYF.

About this clone itself: Within the sample, other DNA sequences also encode this same CDR3. V and J are TRBV19 and TRBJ2-1, with D tentatively TRBD2 (6 bases). The CDR3 sequence is 15 residues long. V lost 3 bases and J 0 bases, leaving 9 bases between the germline ends. Germline lookup yields CDR1 LNHDA and CDR2 SQIVND (reference sequence). DNA of the CDR3: TGTGCCAGTAGTATTAGCGGTAGCTCCTACAATGAGCAGTTCTTC. Translation gives CASSISGSSYNEQFF.

This chain joins TRBV27 and TRBJ2-3; 11 bases map to TRBD1. The trim removed 4 bases at V and 4 bases at J, leaving 10 bases unmatched. The CDR3 totals 17 residues. Germline CDR1 MNHEY, CDR2 SMNVEV (reference sequence). In DNA form, the CDR3 reads TGTGCCAGCAGTTCAAGCCGGGACAGGGGGTATGCAGATACGCAGTATTTT. Its translation: CASSSSRDRGYADTQYF.

This chain joins TRBV5-1 and TRBJ2-3; TRBD2 aligns across 15 bases. V shed 5 bases, J shed 5 bases, and the junction held 6 bases outside the gene matches. Germline V gene data show CDR1 as SGHRS and CDR2 as YFSETQ. The CDR3 is 16 residues long. The CDR3 protein is CASRGTSGRSGDTQYF. In nucleotides, the CDR3 is TGCGCCAGCAGGGGGACTAGCGGGAGGTCGGGAGATACGCAGTATTTT.

This clone has only a few counts. The rearrangement joins TRBV19 to TRBJ2-2; 9 bases align to TRBD1. The germline V gene encodes CDR1 LNHDA and CDR2 SQIVND (reference sequence). CDR3 length: 14 amino acids. The V and J ends lost 7 bases and 7 bases, in that order; junction bases with no gene match: 7. The CDR3 spells CASKPGQGYGELFF. The CDR3 DNA reads TGTGCCAGTAAACCCGGACAGGGGTACGGGGAGCTGTTTTTT. The complete variable domain, with remaining parts taken from reference TRBV19 and TRBJ2-2, reads DGGITQSPKYLFRKEGQNVTLSCEQNLNHDAMYWYRQDPGQGLRLIYYSQIVNDFQKGDIAEGYSVSREKKESFPLTVTSAQKNPTAFYLCASKPGQGYGELFFGEGSRLTVL.

The chain combines TRBV5-1 with TRBJ2-1; tentatively, D is TRBD2 (5 bases). Germline V gives CDR1 SGHRS, CDR2 YFSETQ. The CDR3 totals 13 residues. V was trimmed by 2 bases and J by 4 bases, leaving 7 bases between them. DNA of the CDR3: TGCGCCAGCAGCTTACGGGAATACAATGAGCAGTTCTTC. It yields the protein CASSLREYNEQFF.

This clone was detected only a few times. V and J are TRBV25-1 and TRBJ2-3; 8 bases agree with TRBD2. The V segment lost 4 bases and the J segment 3 bases; nucleotides outside the gene matches: 6. This CDR3 region has 15 residues. In germline, CDR1 is MGHDK, CDR2 SYGVNS. CDR3 protein: CASSGGLGNTDTQYF. The CDR3 coding sequence is TGTGCCAGCAGTGGGGGACTAGGGAATACAGATACGCAGTATTTT. The variable domain in full, completed from reference TRBV25-1 and TRBJ2-3, reads EADIYQTPRYLVIGTGKKITLECSQTMGHDKMYWYQQDPGMELHLIHYSYGVNSTEKGDLSSESTVSRIRTEHFPLTLESARPSHTSQYLCASSGGLGNTDTQYFGPGTRLTVL.

The chain combines TRBV6-1 with TRBJ1-2; 7 bases map to TRBD1. The CDR3 has 15 amino acids. The junction had 7 bases not matched to a gene; V was cut back by 3 bases and J by 3 bases. Germline V lookup: CDR1 MNHNS, CDR2 SASEGT. The CDR3 DNA reads as TGTGCCAGCAGTGATCTCAACAGGGGCGACTATGGCTACACCTTC. Translating gives CASSDLNRGDYGYTF.

This clone occurred a few times. This chain uses TRBV10-1 with TRBJ1-5; D perhaps matches TRBD1 (5 bases). CDR3 length: 16 residues. V lost 2 bases to trimming and J lost 3 bases, with 14 bases between them. Per germline, CDR1 WNHNN and CDR2 SYGVQD (reference sequence). CDR3 in DNA: TGCGCCAGCAGTGAGATGGGGGGACCGGTCAATCAGCCCCAGCATTTT. Residues: CASSEMGGPVNQPQHF.

The V call is TRBV9, the J call TRBJ1-5, with unresolved D. With 4 bases removed from V and 0 bases from J, the gap between germline ends came to 11 bases. Looked up from germline, CDR1 is SGDLS and CDR2 is YYNGEE. There are 15 residues in the CDR3. The CDR3 is CASSPTGYSNQPQHF. The CDR3 region has the DNA TGTGCCAGCAGCCCCACGGGTTATAGCAATCAGCCCCAGCATTTT. Drawing the rest from reference TRBV9 and TRBJ1-5, the complete variable domain is DSGVTQTPKHLITATGQRVTLRCSPRSGDLSVYWYQQSLDQGLQFLIQYYNGEERAKGNILERFSAQQFPDLHSELNLSSLELGDSALYFCASSPTGYSNQPQHFGDGTRLSIL.

The gene calls are TRBV6-5 and TRBJ2-5; D not certain. The end of the DNA aligns better with TRBJ2-7, so the J call may be wrong. CDR1 and CDR2 (germline): MNHEY, SVGAGI. There are 14 residues in the CDR3. The CDR3: CASSPFYLSYEQYF. DNA of the CDR3: TGTGCCAGCAGTCCCTTCTACCTCTCCTACGAGCAGTACTTC.

The chain links TRBV27 to TRBJ1-1; possible D gene TRBD1, 6 bases. In germline, CDR1 is MNHEY, CDR2 SMNVEV (reference sequence). V dropped 0 bases and J dropped 1 base, with 9 bases sitting between them. The CDR3 is 15 amino acids. This chain's CDR3 is CASSLSPGQNTEAFF. Here the CDR3 DNA reads TGTGCCAGCAGTTTATCCCCGGGACAGAACACTGAAGCTTTCTTT.

This chain links TRBV29-1 with TRBJ1-1; a weak D match, TRBD1 (5 bases). This CDR3 has 13 residues. The germline gives CDR1 SQVTM, CDR2 ANQGSEA. V was shortened by 7 bases and J by 1 base, with 13 bases between the two germline ends. CDR3 nucleotides: TGCAGCGGTGTGACAGCCACGAACACTGAAGCTTTCTTT. It translates to CSGVTATNTEAFF.

This chain links TRBV28 with TRBJ2-5; D is perhaps TRBD1 (5 bases). Trimming took 6 bases from V and 2 from J, leaving 7 bases between them. The CDR3 length is 12 residues. The germline CDR1 and CDR2 sequences are MDHEN and SYDVKM. The CDR3 region has the DNA TGTGCCAGCAGCACAGGTCAAGAGACCCAGTACTTC. Translation: CASSTGQETQYF.

This clone was found a few times. This CDR3 reads CSVRSGSNQPQHF. CDR3 DNA sequence: TGCAGCGTCCGTTCGGGTAGCAATCAGCCCCAGCATTTT. V gene TRBV29-1 combines with J gene TRBJ1-5; D is ambiguous. The V and J ends lost 6 bases and 0 bases respectively, with 9 bases between them. CDR1 is SQVTM, CDR2 ANQGSEA, per germline. The CDR3 extends over 13 amino acids.

This clone was found once. J is TRBJ2-6 and V is TRBV27; 7 bases are a match to TRBD2. V shed 8 bases and J 2 bases; nucleotides not matched to a gene: 3. The CDR3 length is 14 residues. Germline CDR1 reads MNHEY; CDR2 reads SMNVEV (reference sequence). CDR3 sequence: CASSGGTGANVLTF. The CDR3 DNA sequence: TGTGCCAGCTCGGGGGGAACTGGGGCCAACGTCCTGACTTTC.

This chain connects TRBV4-1 to TRBJ2-5; maybe TRBD1 (6 bases). V was trimmed by 4 bases and J by 4 bases, leaving 19 bases between them. CDR1 MGHRA and CDR2 YSYEKL come from the germline V gene. The CDR3 has 16 residues. CDR3 region: CASSLQRGRGRETQYF. The CDR3 coding sequence is TGCGCCAGCAGCCTCCAAAGGGGCAGGGGTAGAGAGACCCAGTACTTC.

This clone was seen more than once but under ten times. This chain links TRBV19 with TRBJ1-1; D is ambiguous. Trimming shortened V by 1 base and J by 6 bases, and 12 bases separated the two germline ends. From germline, CDR1 is LNHDA and CDR2 SQIVND (reference sequence). CDR3 size: 14 residues. CDR3 nucleotide sequence: TGTGCCAGTAGTATAGGCGGTGGAGGGTCTGAAGCTTTCTTT. Protein sequence: CASSIGGGGSEAFF.

In this sample, this clone turned up a few times. The rearrangement uses TRBV6-1 and TRBJ2-7, with 8 bases identical to TRBD1. Germline CDR1 reads MNHNS; CDR2 reads SASEGT. The V segment lost 7 bases and the J segment 5 bases; nucleotides outside the gene matches: 7. The CDR3 has 13 residues. CDR3 region: CASILTGVNEQYF. In DNA, the CDR3 is TGTGCCAGCATTCTGACAGGGGTGAACGAGCAGTACTTC.

The chain recombines TRBV13 with TRBJ2-2; maybe TRBD2 (6 bases). Trimming removed 2 bases from V and 7 bases from J, with 17 bases in between. The germline V gene encodes CDR1 PRHDT and CDR2 FYEKMQ (reference sequence). This CDR3 has 16 amino acids. As DNA, the CDR3 is TGTGCCAGCAGCTTAATTCCCGGGAGAACCGGCGGGGAGCTGTTTTTT. The encoded protein is CASSLIPGRTGGELFF.

The V gene is TRBV19, the J gene TRBJ1-1; no firm D call. Germline CDR1 and CDR2: LNHDA and SQIVND (reference sequence). CDR3 size: 13 residues. Trimming pared 4 bases from V and 4 bases from J, leaving 10 bases between. This chain's CDR3 is CASSTGGSTEAFF. The CDR3 DNA follows: TGTGCCAGTAGTACGGGAGGTAGCACTGAAGCTTTCTTT.

J is TRBJ2-7 and V is TRBV5-1; D unresolved. The CDR3 consists of 14 residues. V was cut by 8 bases and J by 4 bases, with 19 bases left in between. Per germline, CDR1 SGHRS and CDR2 YFSETQ. This CDR3 is CASCKEKAAYEQYF. DNA for the CDR3: TGCGCCAGTTGCAAGGAGAAGGCGGCATACGAGCAGTACTTC.

This clone has a single count. V is TRBV6-1 and J is TRBJ1-2, with a weak D call TRBD1 (5 bases). The V end was cut by 3 bases, the J end by 7 bases, with 15 bases between. There are 14 residues in the CDR3. The germline V gene encodes CDR1 MNHNS and CDR2 SASEGT. The CDR3 reads CASSDEARDCGYTF. The CDR3 DNA reads TGTGCCAGCAGTGACGAGGCCAGGGATTGTGGCTACACCTTC.

This chain uses TRBV7-9 with TRBJ2-1, with a tentative D call TRBD2 (5 bases). The CDR3 extends over 13 amino acids. Germline V lookup: CDR1 SEHNR, CDR2 FQNEAQ (reference sequence). Trimming removed 6 bases from V and 3 bases from J, with 9 bases in between. The CDR3 nucleotides are TGTGCCAGCAGACCTGGACTCTACAATGAGCAGTTCTTC. This translates into CASRPGLYNEQFF.

This chain links TRBV7-2 with TRBJ2-1, with 10 bases matching TRBD2. J lost 5 bases, V lost 4 bases, and 14 bases had no gene match. Looked up from germline, CDR1 is SGHTA and CDR2 is FQGNSA. The CDR3 totals 18 residues. The CDR3 protein is CASSWSGALAGANNEQFF. The CDR3 coding sequence is TGTGCCAGCAGCTGGTCGGGGGCCCTAGCGGGAGCCAACAATGAGCAGTTCTTC.

The genes are TRBV10-2 and TRBJ2-3, with 11 bases fitting TRBD2. Looked up from germline, CDR1 is WSHSY and CDR2 is SAAADI. CDR3 length equals 16 residues. J was trimmed by 0 bases and V by 3 bases; bases with no gene match: 2. The CDR3, as DNA: TGCGCCAGCAGTGATAGACTAGCGGGAAGCACAGATACGCAGTATTTT. The encoded protein is CASSDRLAGSTDTQYF.

This clone was counted only a few times. The CDR3 reads CASSPSISRDRMFYEQYF. As DNA, the CDR3 is TGTGCCAGCTCACCATCGATTTCTAGGGACAGAATGTTCTACGAGCAGTACTTC. The V call is TRBV18, the J call TRBJ2-7; TRBD1 aligns across 7 bases. The CDR3 loop spans 18 amino acids. From germline, CDR1 is KGHSH and CDR2 LQKENI. Unmatched junction bases numbered 16, after V lost 2 bases and J lost 3 bases.

The chain links TRBV19 to TRBJ2-2, with 8 nucleotides matching TRBD2. Germline V lookup: CDR1 LNHDA, CDR2 SQIVND (reference sequence). V gave up 5 bases and J gave up 1 base; unmatched junction bases: 9. The CDR3 totals 17 residues. The CDR3 is CASSVPLAGGNTGELFF. CDR3 sequence (DNA): TGTGCCAGTAGTGTCCCTCTCGCGGGAGGGAACACCGGGGAGCTGTTTTTT. Combining the CDR3 with reference TRBV19 and TRBJ2-2 gives the whole variable domain DGGITQSPKYLFRKEGQNVTLSCEQNLNHDAMYWYRQDPGQGLRLIYYSQIVNDFQKGDIAEGYSVSREKKESFPLTVTSAQKNPTAFYLCASSVPLAGGNTGELFFGEGSRLTVL.

V gene TRBV2 combines with J gene TRBJ2-1, with D possibly being TRBD1 (6 bases). Germline assignment: CDR1 SNHLY and CDR2 FYNNEI. This CDR3 spans 17 amino acids. Trimming left V 0 bases short and J 0 bases short, with 12 bases between. CDR3 residues: CASSEALTGSSYNEQFF. The CDR3 DNA reads TGTGCCAGCAGTGAAGCGCTTACAGGGAGCTCCTACAATGAGCAGTTCTTC.

This chain uses TRBV4-1 with TRBJ2-5, with D possibly matching TRBD2 (5 bases). CDR3 size: 15 residues. Trimming removed 1 base from V and 5 bases from J, with 14 bases in between. The germline V gene encodes CDR1 MGHRA and CDR2 YSYEKL. The CDR3 reads CASSQVGLRLETQYF. DNA for the CDR3: TGCGCCAGCAGCCAAGTAGGACTTCGCCTGGAGACCCAGTACTTC.

The rearrangement uses TRBV14 and TRBJ2-7, with TRBD2 as a possible D gene (6 bases). CDR3 length: 15 residues. Looked up from germline, CDR1 is SGHDN and CDR2 is FVKESK. Trimming took 3 bases from V and 2 from J, leaving 14 bases between them. This CDR3 is CASSQGTWGTYEQYF. The CDR3 bases are TGTGCCAGCAGCCAGGGGACTTGGGGAACCTACGAGCAGTACTTC.

This clone was counted a few times. The rearrangement uses TRBV9 and TRBJ2-2; 7 positions agree with TRBD2. With V trimmed by 3 bases and J by 6 bases, 26 bases remained unmatched. Germline assignment: CDR1 SGDLS and CDR2 YYNGEE. The CDR3 extends over 21 amino acids. The CDR3 nucleotides read TGTGCCAGCAGCGCCCTTATAGCGGGTAGGGGAGGTTGGAATCGACCCGGGGAGCTGTTTTTT. Translated: CASSALIAGRGGWNRPGELFF.